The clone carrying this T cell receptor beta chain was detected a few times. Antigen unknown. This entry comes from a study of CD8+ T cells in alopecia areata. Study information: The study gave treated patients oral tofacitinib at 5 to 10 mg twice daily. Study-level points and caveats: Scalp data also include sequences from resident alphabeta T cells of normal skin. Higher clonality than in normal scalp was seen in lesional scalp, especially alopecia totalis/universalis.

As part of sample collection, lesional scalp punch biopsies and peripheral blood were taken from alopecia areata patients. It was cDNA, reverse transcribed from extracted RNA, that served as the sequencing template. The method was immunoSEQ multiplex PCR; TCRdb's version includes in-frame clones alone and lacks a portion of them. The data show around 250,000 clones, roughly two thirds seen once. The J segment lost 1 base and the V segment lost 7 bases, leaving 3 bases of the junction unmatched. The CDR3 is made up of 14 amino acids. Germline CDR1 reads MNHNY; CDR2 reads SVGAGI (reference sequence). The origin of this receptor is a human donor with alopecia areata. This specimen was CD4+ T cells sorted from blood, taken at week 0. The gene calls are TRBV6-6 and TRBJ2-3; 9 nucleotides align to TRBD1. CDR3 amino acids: CASKRTGGTDTQYF. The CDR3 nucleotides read TGTGCCAGCAAACGGACAGGGGGCACAGATACGCAGTATTTT.